This T cell receptor (beta chain) was sequenced for a study of T cells after yellow fever vaccination. V gave up 4 bases and J gave up 3 bases, with 10 bases separating them. This CDR3 region has 14 residues. This clonotype was seen only a few times. TCRdb used MiXCR to reprocess the 5' RACE reads, holding one entry per CDR3 protein. The sample contains hundreds of thousands of distinct CDR3 sequences, around an eighth of which appear only once. This clonotype was obtained from a man aged 30-40 years who received the YFV17D yellow fever vaccine. This chain uses TRBV12-3 or TRBV12-4 with TRBJ2-1; possibly TRBD2 for D (5 bases). Sequences were derived from PBMCs, sampled on the day of the yellow fever booster vaccination. The CDR3 region is CASSSPADYNEQFF. The CDR3 DNA follows: TGTGCCAGCAGTTCTCCAGCGGACTACAATGAGCAGTTCTTC.